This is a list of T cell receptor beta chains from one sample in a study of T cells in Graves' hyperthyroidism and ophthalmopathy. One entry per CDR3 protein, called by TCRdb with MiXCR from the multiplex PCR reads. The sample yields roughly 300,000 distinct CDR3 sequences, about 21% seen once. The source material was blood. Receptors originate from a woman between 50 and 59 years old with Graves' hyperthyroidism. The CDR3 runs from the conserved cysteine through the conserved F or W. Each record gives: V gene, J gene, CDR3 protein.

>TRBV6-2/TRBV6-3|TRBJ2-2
CASSPDRGRNTGELFF
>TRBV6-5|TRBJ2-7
CASSYGTSSYEQYF
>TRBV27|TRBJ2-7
CASSLGGANRGPYEQYF
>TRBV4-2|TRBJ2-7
CASSQSGAGLAEQYF
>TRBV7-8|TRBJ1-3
CASSHRLGNTIYF
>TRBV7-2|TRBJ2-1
CASSLDVANEQFF
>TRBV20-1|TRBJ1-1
CSARLGFGEAFF
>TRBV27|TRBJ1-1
CASSRGGGSMNTEAFF
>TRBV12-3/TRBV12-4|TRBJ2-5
CASSRVMGETQYF
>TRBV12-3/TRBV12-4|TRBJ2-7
CASSFAGTKYEQCF
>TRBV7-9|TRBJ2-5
CASSTNTPETQYF
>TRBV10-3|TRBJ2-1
CAISEGSSGAYNEQFF
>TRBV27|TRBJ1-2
CASSWDRTANYGYTF
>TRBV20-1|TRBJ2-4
CSALVTWGLAKNIQYF
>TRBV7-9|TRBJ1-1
CASSLFRDTRTEAFF
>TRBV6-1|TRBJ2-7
CASSEEGGRSYEQYF